A selection of T cell receptor beta chains follows, all from one sample in a study of technical replicates of blood from a handful of donors. Generated by immunoSEQ multiplex PCR, the TCRdb table keeps only in-frame clones and is missing some. The sample includes under 65,000 clones, around 96% of them seen just once. Sample: T cells isolated from PBMCs. These receptors all come from a human donor in good health. Each CDR3 is given with its conserved first and last residue. The order of the fields is V gene, J gene, CDR3 protein.

>TRBV30|TRBJ1-2
CAWSIGPNVGYTF
>TRBV4-1|TRBJ2-7
CASSLGRGSYEQYF
>TRBV6-5|TRBJ1-5
CASSQTGDGQPQHF
>TRBV7-3|TRBJ1-1
CASSFSAGSTEAFF
>TRBV4-3|TRBJ2-7
CASSQGPTGLASYEQYF
>TRBV5-1|TRBJ1-4
CASSLRGQGQEKLFF
>TRBV9|TRBJ1-1
CASGRGRGGLSEAFF
>TRBV5-4|TRBJ1-1
CASSLSLGVFTEAFF
>TRBV19|TRBJ1-1
CASSIDSESNTEAFF
>TRBV6-5|TRBJ2-7
CASSYQGYSSYEQYF
>TRBV7-6|TRBJ2-1
CASSDTSASYNEQFF
>TRBV9|TRBJ2-5
CASSVGAGGMETQYF
>TRBV6-4|TRBJ1-2
CASECRGRRGYTF
>TRBV25-1|TRBJ2-1
CASSDGLAAYNEQFF
>TRBV25-1|TRBJ1-2
CASSESGVGYTF
>TRBV5-8|TRBJ2-3
CASSRYSGGTDTQYF
>TRBV29-1|TRBJ2-1
CSVLERLAGGYEQFF
>TRBV5-1|TRBJ2-1
CASSSGLAGANEQFF
>TRBV6-5|TRBJ2-7
CASSLNSYEQYF
>TRBV4-1|TRBJ2-1
CASSRLISGSGNEQFF
>TRBV25-1|TRBJ2-2
CASSEGGWNTGELFF
>TRBV25-1|TRBJ1-1
CASSGGVTAFF
>TRBV9|TRBJ2-1
CASSVRFNEQFF
>TRBV5-1|TRBJ1-2
CASSLTGALNYGYTF
>TRBV4-1|TRBJ1-4
CASSQGSSFNEKLFF
>TRBV11-2|TRBJ1-3
CASSLTNSGNTIYF
>TRBV10-3|TRBJ2-7
CAISAAGQAVLREQYF
>TRBV15|TRBJ1-4
CATSGRGIVNEKLFF
>TRBV7-3|TRBJ1-1
CASSFGENTEAFF
>TRBV9|TRBJ2-2
CASSARSQGYDANTGELFF
>TRBV2|TRBJ1-5
CASSESNQPQHF
>TRBV2|TRBJ2-7
CASRAPGQGANEQYF
>TRBV27|TRBJ1-1
CASSLSRYTEAFF
>TRBV14|TRBJ2-7
CASGEGGGEQYF
>TRBV25-1|TRBJ2-1
CASSRDRGQNEQFF
>TRBV6-1|TRBJ1-5
CASSEGRTGVGQPQHF
>TRBV28|TRBJ1-1
CASRYRDRAILNTEAFF
>TRBV5-6|TRBJ2-1
CASSLIGENEQFF
>TRBV28|TRBJ2-7
CASSLGLQYYEQYF
>TRBV11-2|TRBJ2-5
CASSLPGQETQYF
>TRBV27|TRBJ2-5
CASSSGRDQETQYF
>TRBV29-1|TRBJ1-5
CSVVGGNSNQPQHF
>TRBV28|TRBJ2-7
CASSRTGLSYEQYF
>TRBV5-4|TRBJ2-7
CASSLGASGGEQYF
>TRBV27|TRBJ2-7
CASSPSKADQSYEQYF